These 30 T cell receptor beta chains came from one sample sequenced in a study of T-cell reconstitution after alpha-beta-depleted transplantation in children. Unique molecular identifiers were incorporated during preparation of the TCRbeta library. MiXCR, run by TCRdb on the PCR reads, gives a single entry per CDR3 protein. The sample shows roughly 100,000 distinct CDR3 sequences, about 8% of them seen only once. The sample here was PBMCs, taken before TCRalphabeta/CD19-depleted stem cell transplant. These TCRs come from a boy aged 2 to 9 with acute lymphoblastic leukemia, due to receive a stem cell transplant.

This chain joins TRBV7-3 and TRBJ2-2; 11 nucleotides line up with TRBD1. This CDR3 is 16 amino acids long. With V trimmed by 5 bases and J by 3 bases, 5 bases remained unmatched. Germline values: CDR1 SGHTA, CDR2 FQGTGA. The CDR3 DNA reads as TGTGCCAGCAGCACCGGGACAGGGGGTTACACCGGGGAGCTGTTTTTT. Amino acids: CASSTGTGGYTGELFF. Based on the CDR3 plus reference TRBV7-3 and TRBJ2-2, the full variable domain is GAGVSQTPSNKVTEKGKYVELRCDPISGHTALYWYRQSLGQGPEFLIYFQGTGAADDSGLPNDRFFAVRPEGSVSTLKIQRTERGDSAVYLCASSTGTGGYTGELFFGEGSRLTVL.

This clonotype occurred many times. The gene calls are TRBV5-1 and TRBJ1-5, with D unclear. Germline V CDR1 and CDR2: SGHRS, YFSETQ. Between the trimmed V and J ends, which lost 0 bases and 0 bases, there was a span of 7 bases. The CDR3 length is 15 residues. The CDR3 nucleotides are TGCGCCAGCAGCTTGGGGGGTTATAGCAATCAGCCCCAGCATTTT. Encoded protein: CASSLGGYSNQPQHF.

The V gene is TRBV6-1, the J gene TRBJ2-3, with D possibly being TRBD1 or TRBD2 (5 bases each). The CDR3 covers 15 residues. CDR1 is MNHNS, CDR2 SASEGT, per germline. V was trimmed by 1 base and J by 5 bases, leaving 13 bases between them. The DNA for the CDR3 is TGTGCCAGCAGTGAAGTTGGAAGGGGAGAAGATACGCAGTATTTT. Amino acid sequence: CASSEVGRGEDTQYF.

This clonotype was seen only a few times. This chain links TRBV5-1 with TRBJ2-2; 9 bases are a match to TRBD1. Germline trimming cut 2 bases from V and 5 bases from J; bases unmatched to any gene: 7. The CDR3 contains 16 residues. Germline lookup yields CDR1 SGHRS and CDR2 YFSETQ. The CDR3 DNA reads as TGCGCCAGCAGCTTAGGACCGGGACAGGGTACCGGGGAGCTGTTTTTT. It yields the protein CASSLGPGQGTGELFF.

This clonotype was detected ten times or more. V gene TRBV19 combines with J gene TRBJ1-1; no definite D call. Germline loops: CDR1 LNHDA, CDR2 SQIVND (reference sequence). V lost 5 bases and J 8 bases, leaving 12 bases between the germline ends. This CDR3 is built from 12 residues. Here the CDR3 DNA reads TGTGCCAGTAGTGTCTCGAGTCCAGAAGCTTTCTTT. This translates into CASSVSSPEAFF.

The chain is built from TRBV7-2 and TRBJ1-5, with a possible D match to TRBD1 (5 bases). The germline gives CDR1 SGHTA, CDR2 FQGNSA. The V end lost 6 bases, the J end lost 0 bases, and 12 bases lay between the germline ends. The CDR3 contains 15 residues. In DNA form, the CDR3 reads TGTGCCAGCAGAAGGGACGTTTATAGCAATCAGCCCCAGCATTTT. It specifies CASRRDVYSNQPQHF.

Remarks on this clonotype: Given a much more abundant clone one base away, this may be a read error. V and J are TRBV6-1 and TRBJ2-1, with D possibly being TRBD1 (5 bases). CDR1 MNHNS and CDR2 SASEGT come from the germline V gene. CDR3 length: 15 residues. CDR3 sequence (DNA): TGTGCCAGCAGTCTAGGGGCCGGCTCCTACTATGAGCAGTTCTTC. Translation: CASSLGAGSYYEQFF.

The table lists this clonotype with many counts. This sequence joins TRBV20-1 and TRBJ1-5; no reliable D call. Germline lookup yields CDR1 DFQATT and CDR2 SNEGSKA (reference sequence). CDR3 size: 15 residues. Between the trimmed V and J ends, which lost 6 bases and 2 bases, there was a span of 17 bases. The CDR3 here is CSAAGVTLGNQPQHF. CDR3 bases: TGCAGTGCCGCAGGCGTTACCCTGGGCAATCAGCCCCAGCATTTT.

This chain uses TRBV5-6 with TRBJ2-2; D is uncertain. Germline loops: CDR1 SGHDT, CDR2 YYEEEE. There are 12 residues in the CDR3. Trimming took 4 bases from V and 7 from J, leaving 8 bases between them. CDR3 in amino acids: CASSQFVGELFF. DNA for the CDR3: TGTGCCAGCAGCCAGTTTGTCGGGGAGCTGTTTTTT.

This clonotype was seen a handful of times. The V and J genes are TRBV27 and TRBJ2-7; perhaps D is TRBD1 or TRBD2 (6 bases each). V was shortened by 6 bases and J by 2 bases, with 17 bases between the two germline ends. From germline, CDR1 is MNHEY and CDR2 SMNVEV (reference sequence). The CDR3 runs 15 residues. The chain's CDR3 is CASRRWGDNPYEQYF. The CDR3 DNA reads as TGTGCCAGCAGACGGTGGGGGGACAACCCCTACGAGCAGTACTTC.

This clonotype has ten or more counts. The genes are TRBV5-1 and TRBJ1-6; unclear D gene. V lost 1 base, J lost 5 bases, and 7 bases lay in between. The CDR3 has 14 residues. Germline V lookup: CDR1 SGHRS, CDR2 YFSETQ. The CDR3 DNA sequence: TGCGCCAGCAGCTTGAGGCGAGATAATTCACCCCTCCACTTT. It encodes CASSLRRDNSPLHF. The variable domain in full, completed from reference TRBV5-1 and TRBJ1-6, reads KAGVTQTPRYLIKTRGQQVTLSCSPISGHRSVSWYQQTPGQGLQFLFEYFSETQRNKGNFPGRFSGRQFSNSRSEMNVSTLELGDSALYLCASSLRRDNSPLHFGNGTRLTVT.

There are many counts of this clonotype. The V and J genes are TRBV15 and TRBJ2-6; 12 bases match TRBD1. This CDR3 has 18 amino acids. Looked up from germline, CDR1 is LNHNV and CDR2 is YYDKDF (reference sequence). With 1 base clipped from V and 3 bases from J, the junction kept 4 bases outside the gene matches. The CDR3 DNA reads TGTGCCACCAGCAGAGGGGACAGGGGGCATGTTGGGGCCAACGTCCTGACTTTC. Protein product: CATSRGDRGHVGANVLTF.

This clonotype qualifies as medium-sized (0.01 to 0.1%). The chain is built from TRBV5-4 and TRBJ1-1; D gene unclear. The CDR3 has 18 residues. The V and J ends lost 2 bases and 0 bases respectively, with 20 bases between them. Germline V CDR1 and CDR2: SGHNT, YYREEE (reference sequence). The CDR3 nucleotides are TGTGCCAGCAGCTTAGACTTTCCAACACAGAACTTGAACACTGAAGCTTTCTTT. Translated, it gives CASSLDFPTQNLNTEAFF.

This clonotype has at least ten counts. The rearrangement uses TRBV5-1 and TRBJ2-6, with TRBD2 as a possible D gene (6 bases). In germline, CDR1 is SGHRS, CDR2 YFSETQ. V shed 0 bases and J shed 3 bases, with 10 bases lying between them. The CDR3 spans 16 residues. The CDR3 reads CASSLVLGGGANVLTF. CDR3 sequence (DNA): TGCGCCAGCAGCTTGGTTTTGGGAGGTGGGGCCAACGTCCTGACTTTC.

This clonotype showed up many times. The V call is TRBV25-1, the J call TRBJ2-1, with 7 positions matching TRBD1. With V trimmed by 5 bases and J by 4 bases, 8 bases remained unmatched. The CDR3 runs 15 residues. Germline loops: CDR1 MGHDK, CDR2 SYGVNS. The DNA for the CDR3 is TGTGCCAGCAGTTCATTGACAGGGTCGTACAATGAGCAGTTCTTC. Translated: CASSSLTGSYNEQFF.

Many counts were recorded for this clonotype. The chain has TRBV29-1 and TRBJ2-1; tentative D call: TRBD1 (5 bases). CDR1 SQVTM and CDR2 ANQGSEA come from the germline V gene. This CDR3 region has 15 residues. The V end was cut by 2 bases, the J end by 0 bases, with 11 bases between. CDR3 residues: CSVEHRQGSYNEQFF. In DNA form, the CDR3 reads TGCAGCGTTGAACACCGGCAGGGCTCCTACAATGAGCAGTTCTTC.

This clonotype was seen at least ten times. This chain links TRBV5-1 with TRBJ2-1; 9 nucleotides line up with TRBD2. The length of the CDR3 is 17 residues. Per germline, CDR1 SGHRS and CDR2 YFSETQ. V shed 0 bases, J shed 4 bases, and the junction held 8 bases outside the gene matches. The CDR3 sequence: CASSLALAGPSYNEQFF. The CDR3 region has the DNA TGCGCCAGCAGCTTGGCCCTAGCGGGGCCTTCTTACAATGAGCAGTTCTTC.

This clonotype occurred many times. The J gene is TRBJ2-5, the V gene TRBV7-2; TRBD1 aligns across 11 bases. The germline gives CDR1 SGHTA, CDR2 FQGNSA. The CDR3 has 15 residues. Trimming took 4 bases from V and 5 from J; bases not matched to a gene: 6. CDR3 region: CASSSRGTGGETQYF. The DNA for the CDR3 is TGTGCCAGCAGCTCCCGAGGGACAGGGGGGGAGACCCAGTACTTC.

Many counts were recorded for this clonotype. The chain carries TRBV18 and TRBJ1-4, with no clear D. Trimming cost V 5 bases and J 7 bases, with 17 bases left between them. The germline CDR1 and CDR2 sequences are KGHSH and LQKENI. The CDR3 loop spans 15 amino acids. The CDR3 bases are TGTGCCAGCTCATTCTCCGTGGAACGGATTGAAAAACTGTTTTTT. Translation: CASSFSVERIEKLFF.

This clonotype was seen repeatedly, ten times or more. The rearrangement joins TRBV4-3 to TRBJ2-3, with 10 bases identical to TRBD2. This CDR3 has 19 amino acids. The germline CDR1 and CDR2 sequences are LGHNA and YSLEER. V was clipped by 4 bases and J by 0 bases; unmatched bases: 13. The CDR3 DNA reads as TGCGCCAGCAGCCCCTTTACGGCTAGCGGGGGAACTAGCACAGATACGCAGTATTTT. This sequence encodes CASSPFTASGGTSTDTQYF.

The V and J genes are TRBV12-3 or TRBV12-4 and TRBJ1-1, with D possibly being TRBD1 (6 bases). The CDR3 is 13 residues long. Trimming cost V 8 bases and J 5 bases, with 15 bases left between them. CDR3 DNA: TGTGCCAGCTCCGAAGGGGGGAGAACTGAAGCTTTCTTT. Translating gives CASSEGGRTEAFF.

This clonotype came up many times. The chain uses TRBV7-2 and TRBJ2-3; no clear D. CDR3 length: 14 amino acids. Germline V gives CDR1 SGHTA, CDR2 FQGNSA. V gave up 1 base and J gave up 9 bases, with 14 bases separating them. For the CDR3, the DNA is TGTGCCAGCAGCTTAGGCCCCCTAGGCGAGACGCAGTATTTT. Translating it yields CASSLGPLGETQYF.

This clonotype was recorded many times. V and J are TRBV7-2 and TRBJ1-2; D might be TRBD1 (5 bases). The V end lost 5 bases, the J end lost 3 bases, and 13 bases lay between the germline ends. The CDR3 is 14 amino acids. Germline V lookup: CDR1 SGHTA, CDR2 FQGNSA. This chain's CDR3 is CASSLSGRDYGYTF. CDR3 DNA sequence: TGTGCCAGCAGCCTTTCGGGCAGGGACTATGGCTACACCTTC.

This clonotype has a count of ten or more. J is TRBJ2-3 and V is TRBV7-8; the D gene is possibly TRBD1 (5 bases). Germline lookup yields CDR1 SGHVS and CDR2 FQNEAQ. The CDR3 has 17 amino acids. The V and J ends lost 5 bases and 6 bases respectively, with 24 bases between them. CDR3 in amino acids: CASSLEPRQGGLDTQYF. The CDR3 region has the DNA TGTGCCAGCAGCCTAGAGCCAAGGCAGGGTGGTTTGGATACGCAGTATTTT.

This clonotype was observed at least ten times. The DNA for the CDR3 is TGTGCCAGCAGCCAAGATTTGGGCGGCGAGCAGTACTTC. Translated: CASSQDLGGEQYF. V gene TRBV4-2 combines with J gene TRBJ2-7, with no clear D. Germline V gene data show CDR1 as LGHNA and CDR2 as YNFKEQ. V was trimmed by 0 bases and J by 6 bases, leaving 9 bases between them. This CDR3 is built from 13 residues.

The V gene is TRBV4-3, the J gene TRBJ2-7; TRBD2 is a possible D gene (7 bases). The V and J ends lost 4 bases and 7 bases respectively, with 26 bases between them. The CDR3 has 17 amino acids. Germline values: CDR1 LGHNA, CDR2 YSLEER. CDR3: CASSPSAGGGGAGEQYF. DNA of the CDR3: TGCGCCAGCAGCCCCAGCGCCGGGGGCGGGGGAGCGGGGGAGCAGTACTTC.

By frequency in the sample, this clonotype is medium-sized. The chain has TRBV6-5 and TRBJ2-5; tentatively, D is TRBD2 (6 bases). The CDR3 runs 14 residues. Germline V gives CDR1 MNHEY, CDR2 SVGAGI. Trimming stripped 6 bases from V and 5 bases from J, with 16 bases between. CDR3 bases: TGTGCCAGCAGGCTCGGGACTTCGTGGGAGACCCAGTACTTC. Protein sequence: CASRLGTSWETQYF.

This clonotype has at least ten counts. The chain carries TRBV5-1 and TRBJ2-1, with TRBD1 matching over 7 bases. The V gene's germline CDR1 is SGHRS and CDR2 YFSETQ. The ends lost 0 bases at V and 0 bases at J; junction bases unmatched: 6. CDR3 length: 17 amino acids. The CDR3 region is CASSLGTGAPSYNEQFF. In DNA form, the CDR3 reads TGCGCCAGCAGCTTGGGGACAGGCGCACCCTCCTACAATGAGCAGTTCTTC.

This clonotype was detected ten times or more. The chain carries TRBV6-4 and TRBJ1-1, with D perhaps matching TRBD1 (6 bases). Trimming removed 8 bases from V and 5 bases from J, with 15 bases in between. The germline V gene has CDR1 MRHNA and CDR2 SNTAGT. CDR3 length: 13 amino acids. The CDR3, as DNA: TGTGCCAGCTCTAGACAGGAGGGGACTGAAGCTTTCTTT. This sequence encodes CASSRQEGTEAFF.

The chain links TRBV7-9 to TRBJ1-2; tentatively, D is TRBD1 (6 bases). The CDR3 runs 15 residues. The V gene's germline CDR1 is SEHNR and CDR2 FQNEAQ (reference sequence). Trimming took 5 bases from V and 1 from J, leaving 14 bases between them. The CDR3 DNA is TGTGCCAGCAGCCTCAGAGGGGGAGATAACTATGGCTACACCTTC. It translates to CASSLRGGDNYGYTF. Using reference TRBV7-9 and TRBJ1-2 for the parts outside the CDR3, the full variable domain is DTGVSQNPRHKITKRGQNVTFRCDPISEHNRLYWYRQTLGQGPEFLTYFQNEAQLEKSRLLSDRFSAERPKGSFSTLEIQRTEQGDSAMYLCASSLRGGDNYGYTFGSGTRLTVV.